The text below deals with one T cell receptor (beta chain). Many counts were recorded for this clonotype. This receptor's antigen is unknown. One end of the junction does not line up with germline, which may come from a read error. Per the germline V gene, MGHRA is the CDR1 and YSYEKL is the CDR2. The CDR3 spans 15 residues, from the cysteine through the phenylalanine. The only DNA kept is the CDR3, 45 bases in frame from the first base. To prepare the library, PCR was applied. Sequencing took place on an Illumina HiSeq 4000. Bulk TCR libraries were prepared as previously described, using TCR primers listed in Table S5. The Qiagen AllPrep DNA/RNA kit was used to purify total RNA. Before analysis, reads from multiple sequencing runs of the same library were pooled. The authors' pipeline ran thus. Reads were retained only if an exact TCR constant sequence was present, and the retained reads were trimmed to 150 nt and grouped according to their 12-nt molecular barcodes. Reads in each barcode group were sub-clustered using a 15% Levenshtein threshold, and a quality-weighted consensus sequence was built for each RNA molecule. Non-functional sequences were discarded, and so were lower-count sequences lying one edit away from another sequence. Based on fitting two negative binomial distributions, any barcode sub-cluster with under 20% of the maximum read count was discarded. TCRdb passed the public sequencing reads through fastp at Q25 and MiXCR, retaining productive beta sequences. Rows are unified per CDR3 protein, each entry keeping the most common DNA and genes. TCRdb, not the authors, supplied the V and J calls. The sample profile shows 250,000 to 400,000 distinct CDR3 sequences; over 20% of them were found once. The ten biggest clones cover 0.81% of the sample.

This sample was taken from a study of molecular identifiers for immune sequencing clone quantification (dated by TCRdb to between 2017 and 2018). In terms of the full investigation: For a replicate experiment, the RNA from either about 20,000 or 100,000 naive CD8 T cells was divided into five aliquots, and four of those aliquots went on to sequencing. CD8 T cells were used in a methods study to benchmark molecular-identifier clustering-based TCR repertoire sequencing (MIDCIRS) and TCR RNA copy counting. Here is what the overall study found, with its caveats: Modeling indicated around 3 TCR RNA copies recovered per cell, compared with about 9.7 by digital PCR, which implies a capture efficiency of approximately 30%. The sizes of highly expanded clones could end up underestimated when identical TCR molecules share a barcode. Spiked-in Jurkat TCR RNA equal to a single cell's worth was reported to be detectable even within 1,100,000 naive CD8 T cells. In CMV-specific effector cells, clones with more than 20 RNA copies contained over 99% of molecules, whereas in naive cells such clones contained under 1% of molecules. When barcode sub-clustering was not used, chimeric consensus sequences inflated TCR diversity, with chimeras reaching as high as 47%. The naive libraries included spiked-in Jurkat TCR RNA (around 9 copies' worth), and this Jurkat TCR RNA is not part of the donor repertoire.

Libraries of naive CD8 T cells were built from approximately 20,000 to 1,000,000 sorted cells, with 10%, 30% or 50% of the purified RNA used. Naive CD8 T cells, defined as CD8+CD4-CCR7+CD45RA+, were FACS-sorted into RLT Plus buffer on a BD FACSAria II. To test detection sensitivity, Jurkat RNA equivalent to approximately nine TCR copies was spiked into samples of about 17,000-1,100,000 naive CD8 T cells. CD8 T cells were enriched with RosetteSep CD8+ T Cell Enrichment Cocktail and Ficoll-Paque, followed by ACK red cell lysis. Sequencing was performed on naive CD8+ T cells from blood, with Jurkat cell RNA spiked in. Taken with the paper, the label for cell subset or site translates to: FACS-sorted CD8+CD4-CCR7+CD45RA+ naive T cells. The TCR comes from a human donor in good health. Some libraries in this study had Jurkat cell RNA spiked in. The receptor chain draws on TRBV4-1 and TRBJ1-5; tentative D gene TRBD1, with 5 bases matching. Here is the DNA: TGTGCCAGCAGCCAAGGGCAGGGATGGAATCAGCCCCAGCATTTT. It specifies CASSQGQGWNQPQHF.